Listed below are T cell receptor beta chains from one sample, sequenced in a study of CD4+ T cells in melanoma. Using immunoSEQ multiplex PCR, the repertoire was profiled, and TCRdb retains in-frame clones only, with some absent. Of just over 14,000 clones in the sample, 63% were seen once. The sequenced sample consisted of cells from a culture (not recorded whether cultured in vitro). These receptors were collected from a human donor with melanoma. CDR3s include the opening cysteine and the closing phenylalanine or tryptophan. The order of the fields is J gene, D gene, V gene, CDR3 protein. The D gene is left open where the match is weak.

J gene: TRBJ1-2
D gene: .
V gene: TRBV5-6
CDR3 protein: CASSLVGRSYTF

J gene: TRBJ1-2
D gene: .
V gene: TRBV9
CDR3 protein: CASSHYYGYTF

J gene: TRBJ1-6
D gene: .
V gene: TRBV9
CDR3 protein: CASSVTSLGSPLHF

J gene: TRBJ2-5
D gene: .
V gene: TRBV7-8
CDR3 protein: CASREDRLLRGETQYF

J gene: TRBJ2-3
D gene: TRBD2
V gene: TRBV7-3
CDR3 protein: CASSPTSGGADTQYF

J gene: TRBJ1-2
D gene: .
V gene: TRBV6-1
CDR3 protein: CASSEAAAFYGYTF

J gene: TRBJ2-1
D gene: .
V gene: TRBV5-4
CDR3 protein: CASSLGGTFPGPNNEQFF

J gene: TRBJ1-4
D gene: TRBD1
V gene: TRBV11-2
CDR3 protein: CASSLVTGGGEKLFF

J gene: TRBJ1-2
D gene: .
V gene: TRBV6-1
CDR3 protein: CASSLRYGYTF

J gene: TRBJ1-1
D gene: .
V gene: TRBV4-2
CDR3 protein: CASSRNGGPEAFF

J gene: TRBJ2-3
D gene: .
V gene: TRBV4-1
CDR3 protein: CASSQVVVDTQYF

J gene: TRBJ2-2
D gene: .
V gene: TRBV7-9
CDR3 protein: CASSLDVNAHGELFF

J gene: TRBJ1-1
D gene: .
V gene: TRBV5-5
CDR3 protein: CASSWETAYGEAFF

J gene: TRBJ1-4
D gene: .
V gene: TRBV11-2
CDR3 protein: CASSPGTISEKLFF

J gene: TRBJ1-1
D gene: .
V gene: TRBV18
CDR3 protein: CASSRDEGTPAFF

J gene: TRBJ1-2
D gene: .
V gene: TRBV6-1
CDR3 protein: CASSEFSRGVYGYTF